This record covers a single T cell receptor beta chain. The method was immunoSEQ multiplex PCR; TCRdb's version includes in-frame clones alone and lacks a portion of them. The sample consists of some 400,000 clones, around 84% of them appearing once. The sample is drawn from a study of blood T cell repertoires in COVID-19. Study as a whole: From the United States, Italy and Spain came samples of acute and convalescent COVID-19.

The CDR3 is 16 amino acids. Germline V CDR1 and CDR2: LGHDT, YNNKEL (reference sequence). V lost 0 bases to trimming and J lost 7 bases, with 16 bases between them. The sequence was obtained from a human donor with acute or convalescent COVID-19. The donor label of this sample is uncertain. This rearrangement joins TRBV3-1 (or the pseudogene TRBV3-2) to TRBJ2-4, with D possibly being TRBD2 (6 bases). The sequencing input was peripheral blood. The CDR3 loop reads CASSQDLGGVGNIQYF. As DNA, the CDR3 is TGTGCCAGCAGCCAAGATCTTGGAGGGGTCGGCAACATTCAGTACTTC.